This T cell receptor (beta chain) was identified in a study of T cell responses to AZD1222 COVID-19 vaccine. The study, taken as a whole, reports: Vaccine-associated CD4 TCRs spanned spike, dominant at 160-218 and 743-854. Only five or six AZD1222 recipients were seropositive at baseline. Unmutated regions of variants are reportedly targeted by nearly half of spike-specific TCRs. Clonal diversity was possibly underestimated, and white British individuals and females predominated among donors.

Of note for this clone: Its antigen is unidentified.

Produced via immunoSEQ multiplex PCR; TCRdb's table is partial and in-frame only. Counted here are about 92,000 clones, around nine tenths occurring once; the ten biggest clones make up around 2.8%. The V gene's germline CDR1 is MNHEY and CDR2 SMNVEV (reference sequence). The CDR3 runs 15 residues. J was trimmed by 3 bases and V by 3 bases; bases with no gene match: 8. This specimen consisted of peripheral blood, obtained on day 0 of AZD1222 vaccination. This rearrangement joins TRBV27 to TRBJ2-7, with TRBD2 matching over 7 bases. The TCR comes from an adult in good health. The CDR3, as DNA: TGTGCCAGCAGTTTTTACAGCGGGGCTGGCTACGAGCAGTACTTC. Translation: CASSFYSGAGYEQYF.